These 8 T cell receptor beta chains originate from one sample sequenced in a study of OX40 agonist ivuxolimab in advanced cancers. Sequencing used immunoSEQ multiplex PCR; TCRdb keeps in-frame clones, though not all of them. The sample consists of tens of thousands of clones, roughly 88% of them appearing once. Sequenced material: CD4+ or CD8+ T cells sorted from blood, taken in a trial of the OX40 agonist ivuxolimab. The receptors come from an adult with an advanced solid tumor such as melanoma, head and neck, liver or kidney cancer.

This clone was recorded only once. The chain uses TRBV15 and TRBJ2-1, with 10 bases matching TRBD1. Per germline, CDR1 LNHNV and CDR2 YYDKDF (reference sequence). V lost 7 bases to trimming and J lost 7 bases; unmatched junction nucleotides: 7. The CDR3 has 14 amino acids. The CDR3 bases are TGTGCCACCACTAGGGACAGGGGTGGGAATGAGCAGTTCTTC. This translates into CATTRDRGGNEQFF.

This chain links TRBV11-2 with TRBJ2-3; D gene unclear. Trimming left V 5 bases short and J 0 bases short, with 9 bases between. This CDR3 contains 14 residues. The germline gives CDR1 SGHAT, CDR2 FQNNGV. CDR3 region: CASSLSTSTDTQYF. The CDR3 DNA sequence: TGTGCCAGCAGCCTCTCCACGAGCACAGATACGCAGTATTTT.

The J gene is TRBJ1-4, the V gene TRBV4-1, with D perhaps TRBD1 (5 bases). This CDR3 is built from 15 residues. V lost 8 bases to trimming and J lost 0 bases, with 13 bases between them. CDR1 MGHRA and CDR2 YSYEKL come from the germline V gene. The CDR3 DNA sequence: TGCGCCAGCTCGGGAGGGGTAGCAACTAATGAAAAACTGTTTTTT. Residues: CASSGGVATNEKLFF.

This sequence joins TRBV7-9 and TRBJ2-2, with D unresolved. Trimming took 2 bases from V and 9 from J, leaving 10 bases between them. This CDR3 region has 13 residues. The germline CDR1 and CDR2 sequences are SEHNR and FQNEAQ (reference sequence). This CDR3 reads CASSLFGVRELFF. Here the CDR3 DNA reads TGTGCCAGCAGCTTATTCGGAGTTCGGGAGCTGTTTTTT.

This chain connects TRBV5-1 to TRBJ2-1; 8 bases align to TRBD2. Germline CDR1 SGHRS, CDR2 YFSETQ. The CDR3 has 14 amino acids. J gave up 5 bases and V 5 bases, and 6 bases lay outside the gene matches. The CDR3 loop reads CASRAGLVDNEQFF. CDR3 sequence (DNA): TGCGCCAGCAGAGCGGGACTAGTCGACAATGAGCAGTTCTTC.

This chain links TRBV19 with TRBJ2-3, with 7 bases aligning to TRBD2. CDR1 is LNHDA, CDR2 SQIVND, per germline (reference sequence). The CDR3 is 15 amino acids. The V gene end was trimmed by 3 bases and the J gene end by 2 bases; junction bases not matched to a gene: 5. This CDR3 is CASSMGLAATDTQYF. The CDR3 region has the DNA TGTGCCAGTAGTATGGGGCTAGCGGCCACAGATACGCAGTATTTT.

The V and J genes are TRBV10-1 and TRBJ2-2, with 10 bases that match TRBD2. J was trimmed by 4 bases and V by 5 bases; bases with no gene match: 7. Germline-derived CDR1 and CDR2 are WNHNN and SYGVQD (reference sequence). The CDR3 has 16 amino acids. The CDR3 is CASSPNGLAATGELFF. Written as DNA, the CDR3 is TGCGCCAGCAGTCCAAATGGACTAGCGGCCACCGGGGAGCTGTTTTTT.

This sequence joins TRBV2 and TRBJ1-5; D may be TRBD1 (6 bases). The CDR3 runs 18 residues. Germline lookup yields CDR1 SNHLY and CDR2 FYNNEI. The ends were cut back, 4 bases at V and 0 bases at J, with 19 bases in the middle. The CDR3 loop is CASSGRHAGQNSNQPQHF. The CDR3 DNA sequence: TGTGCCAGCAGTGGCCGACACGCTGGACAGAATAGCAATCAGCCCCAGCATTTT.